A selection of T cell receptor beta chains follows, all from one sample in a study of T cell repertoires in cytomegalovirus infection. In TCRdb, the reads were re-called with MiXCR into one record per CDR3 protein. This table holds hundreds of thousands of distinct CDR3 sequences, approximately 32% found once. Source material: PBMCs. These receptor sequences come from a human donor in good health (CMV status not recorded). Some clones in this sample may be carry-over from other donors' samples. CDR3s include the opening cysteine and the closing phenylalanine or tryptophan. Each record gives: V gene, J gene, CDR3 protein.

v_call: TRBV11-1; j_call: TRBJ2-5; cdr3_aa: CASSSRTGGQKTQYF
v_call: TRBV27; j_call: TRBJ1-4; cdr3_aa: CASSLSETLAGKLFF
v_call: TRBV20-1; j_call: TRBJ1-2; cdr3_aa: CSARSRQGVLPGYTF
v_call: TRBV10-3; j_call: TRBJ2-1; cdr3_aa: CDISSRTSGGLYNEQFF
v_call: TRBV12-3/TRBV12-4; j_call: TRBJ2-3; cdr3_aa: CASSQLAGGPFTQYF
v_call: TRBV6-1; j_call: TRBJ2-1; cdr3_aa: CASSRTGGNEQFF
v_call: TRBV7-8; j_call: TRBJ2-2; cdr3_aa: CASSLQHTGELFF
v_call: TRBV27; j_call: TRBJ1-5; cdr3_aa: CASRPSLGAGQPQHF
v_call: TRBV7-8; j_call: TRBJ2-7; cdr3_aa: CASSSSLWGRGRSYEQYF
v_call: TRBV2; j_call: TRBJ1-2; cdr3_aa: CASFGAGDRSYTF
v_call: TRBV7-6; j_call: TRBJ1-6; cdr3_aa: CASSPANSPLHF
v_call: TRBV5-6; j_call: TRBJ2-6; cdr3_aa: CASRTESSGANVLTF
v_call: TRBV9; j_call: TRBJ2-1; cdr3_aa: CASSPRGGLYNEQFF
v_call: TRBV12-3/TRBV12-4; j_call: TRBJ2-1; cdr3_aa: CASSVAPVGLNEQFF
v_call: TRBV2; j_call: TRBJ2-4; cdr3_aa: CASSERQPLAKNIQYF
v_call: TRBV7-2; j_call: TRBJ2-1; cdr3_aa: CASTYSGNEQFF
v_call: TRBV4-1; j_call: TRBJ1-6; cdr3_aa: CASSSTVDHSPLHF
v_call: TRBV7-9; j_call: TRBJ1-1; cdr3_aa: CASSLDGNAEAFF
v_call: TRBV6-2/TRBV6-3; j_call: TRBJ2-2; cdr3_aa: CASTSRANTGELFF
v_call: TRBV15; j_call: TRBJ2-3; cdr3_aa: CATSRDRGDTQYF
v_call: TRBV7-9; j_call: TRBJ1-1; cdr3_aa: CASSPRPGTGLGTEAFF
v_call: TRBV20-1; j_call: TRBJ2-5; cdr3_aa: CSAFPGGEETQYF
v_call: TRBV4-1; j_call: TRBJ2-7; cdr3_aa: CASSQVGLASYEQYF
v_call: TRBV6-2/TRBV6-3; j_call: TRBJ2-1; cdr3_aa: CASSTLPPGPTSYNEQFF
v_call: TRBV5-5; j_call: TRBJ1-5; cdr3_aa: CASSLGHPSDRWVNQPQHF
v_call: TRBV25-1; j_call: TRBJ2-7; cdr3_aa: CDSSFQLESEQYF
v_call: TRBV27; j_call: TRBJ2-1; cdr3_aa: CASRGQVFSSYNEQFF
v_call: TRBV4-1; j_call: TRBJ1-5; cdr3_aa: CASRGRIGSEPQHF
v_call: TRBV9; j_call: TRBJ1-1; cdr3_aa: CASSVGGGAGTEAFF
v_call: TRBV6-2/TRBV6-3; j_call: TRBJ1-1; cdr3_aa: CASSLSGSGAEAFF
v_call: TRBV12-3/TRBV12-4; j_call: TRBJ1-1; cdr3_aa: CASSTRTGANTEAFF
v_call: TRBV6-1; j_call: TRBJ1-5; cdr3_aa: CASSYDQVGQGQPQHF
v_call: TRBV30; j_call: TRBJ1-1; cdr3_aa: CAWSVSGWANTEAFF
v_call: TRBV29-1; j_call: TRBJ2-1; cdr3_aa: CSVDGTSGGDYNEQFF
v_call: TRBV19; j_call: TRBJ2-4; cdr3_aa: CASSTRKPGDIVAKNIQYF
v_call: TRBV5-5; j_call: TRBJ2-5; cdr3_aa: CASSLTGQGARRETQYF
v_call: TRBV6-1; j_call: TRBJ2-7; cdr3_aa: CASRRGQGLYEQYF
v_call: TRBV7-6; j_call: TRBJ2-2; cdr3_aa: CASSLPSLSIGGELFF
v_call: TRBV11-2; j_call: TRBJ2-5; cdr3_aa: CASSESWIGTSQETQSF
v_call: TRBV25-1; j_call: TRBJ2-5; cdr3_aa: CASSGYPDRGSQETQYF
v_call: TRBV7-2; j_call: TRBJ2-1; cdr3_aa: CASSLRGEYNEQFF
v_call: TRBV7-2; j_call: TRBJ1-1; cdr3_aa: CASSPTGRRGNTEAFF
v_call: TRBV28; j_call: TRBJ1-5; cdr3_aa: CASSSLWGQVKPQHF
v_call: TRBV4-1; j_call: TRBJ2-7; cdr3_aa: CASSASGGSSYEQYF
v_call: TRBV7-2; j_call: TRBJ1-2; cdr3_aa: CASSLQTGTYGYTF
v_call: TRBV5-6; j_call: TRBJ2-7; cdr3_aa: CASSPGTNYYEQYF
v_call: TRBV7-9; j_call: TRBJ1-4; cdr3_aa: CASSSREKLFF
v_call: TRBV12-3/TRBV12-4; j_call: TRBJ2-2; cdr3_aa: CASSLLGSGELFF
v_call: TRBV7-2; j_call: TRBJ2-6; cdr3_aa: CASRPNRGGGANVLTF
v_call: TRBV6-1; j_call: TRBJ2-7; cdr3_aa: CASSPSVAGANGEQYF
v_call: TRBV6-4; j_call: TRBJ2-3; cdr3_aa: CASSDAPGAGDTQYF
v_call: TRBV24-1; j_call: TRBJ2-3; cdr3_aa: CATSDTRGVRVFTDTQYF
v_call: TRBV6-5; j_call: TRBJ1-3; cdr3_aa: CAALLCGTGGQRNTIYF
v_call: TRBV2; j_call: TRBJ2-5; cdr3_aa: CASSEEPDREETQYF
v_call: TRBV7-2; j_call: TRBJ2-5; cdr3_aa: CASSPSLAQETQYF
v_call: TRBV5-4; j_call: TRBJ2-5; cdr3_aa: CASSLHCGGREETQYF
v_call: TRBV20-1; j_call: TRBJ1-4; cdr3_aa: CSASGRDSTNEKLFF
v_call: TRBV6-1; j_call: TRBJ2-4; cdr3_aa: CASSALDRDANIQYF
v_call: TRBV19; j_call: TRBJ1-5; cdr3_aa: CASTPRQGGNQPQHF